A selection of T cell receptor beta chains follows, all from one sample in a study of shared clonotypes between healthy human individuals. Profiled with immunoSEQ multiplex PCR; TCRdb holds only in-frame clones, not every one. This table has some 1 million clones, about 70% appearing once. The sequenced sample consisted of memory CD4+ T cells sorted from blood. These receptors all stem from a man between 18 and 35 years old in good health. CDR3s include the opening cysteine and the closing phenylalanine or tryptophan. A D gene is named only where the DNA matches it firmly. Some rows have no size entry. The others give once, few or many, or a class for an expanded clone.

>TRBD1|15|TRBJ1-3|TRBV6-5|-
TGTGCCAGCAGATCGGGACAGGGGACTGGAAACACCATATATTTT
CASRSGQGTGNTIYF
>-|15|TRBJ2-2|TRBV9|-
TGTGCCAGCAGCGTAGAGGACATCTACACCGGGGAGCTGTTTTTT
CASSVEDIYTGELFF
>-|15|TRBJ1-6|TRBV4-3|many
TGCGCCAGCAGATCCAATGCGAATGATAATTCACCCCTCCACTTT
CASRSNANDNSPLHF
>-|16|TRBJ1-1|TRBV18|few
TGTGCCAGCTCATCAAAGTCTCAGGGGAAGGGCACTGAAGCTTTCTTT
CASSSKSQGKGTEAFF
>-|15|TRBJ2-7|TRBV5-6|once
TGTGCCAGCAGCTTGCTCGCAAATACTAGGGCCGAGCAGTACTTC
CASSLLANTRAEQYF
>-|15|TRBJ2-2|TRBV9|-
TGTGCCAGCAGCTCCCCTAGCGTGAACACCGGGGAGCTGTTTTTT
CASSSPSVNTGELFF
>-|14|TRBJ2-7|TRBV6-1|-
TGTGCCAGCAGGCGGGACCCCGAGGCCTACGAGCAGTACTTC
CASRRDPEAYEQYF
>-|17|TRBJ2-3|TRBV9|-
TGTGCCAGCAGCGCCCCTGGGGGTTTTCGTGGCACAGATACGCAGTATTTT
CASSAPGGFRGTDTQYF
>-|13|TRBJ2-7|TRBV21-1|-
TGTGCCAGCAGCAAAGGGGGCGTTTACGAGCAGTACTTC
CASSKGGVYEQYF
>-|16|TRBJ2-3|TRBV9|once
TGTGCCAGCAGTCGACCCAGCGGACCGAGCACAGATACGCAGTATTTT
CASSRPSGPSTDTQYF
>-|14|TRBJ2-5|TRBV5-1|-
TGCGCCAGCAGCCCCGGGGTCCGGAGGGAGACCCAGTACTTC
CASSPGVRRETQYF
>-|17|TRBJ2-2|TRBV11-3|-
TGTGCCAGCAGTCGTCGATCTTCGACGAAAGGCCCCGGGGAGCTGTTTTTT
CASSRRSSTKGPGELFF
>-|15|TRBJ2-1|TRBV7-2|few
TGTGCCAGCAACAAGGGGGTGGGGCCCGGCAATGAGCAGTTCTTC
CASNKGVGPGNEQFF
>TRBD1|15|TRBJ1-4|TRBV7-2|-
TGTGCCAGCAGCTTGGACAGGGGGCGGGGTGAAAAACTGTTTTTT
CASSLDRGRGEKLFF
>-|14|TRBJ2-5|TRBV5-4|-
TGTGCCAGCAGCTTCGGGCCAGAGCGGGAGACCCAGTACTTC
CASSFGPERETQYF
>-|13|TRBJ2-5|TRBV19|-
TGTGCCAGCGCATGGGGACTGCGGGAGACCCAGTACTTC
CASAWGLRETQYF
>-|13|TRBJ2-1|TRBV7-2|-
TGTGCCAGCAGCGTTGAGGAGAGGGGTGAGCAGTTCTTC
CASSVEERGEQFF
>-|14|TRBJ1-3|TRBV28|-
TGTGCCACCTCAGGGCTGCCCTCTGGAAACACCATATATTTT
CATSGLPSGNTIYF
>-|10|TRBJ1-4|TRBV30|-
TGTGCCTGGAGTGGAGAAAAACTGTTTTTT
CAWSGEKLFF
>-|12|TRBJ2-5|TRBV18|many
TGTGCCAGCTCACCAAATGGGGAGACCCAGTACTTC
CASSPNGETQYF
>TRBD2|14|TRBJ2-5|TRBV7-9|-
TGTGCCAGCCTACTAGCGGGAGTGATGGAGACCCAGTACTTC
CASLLAGVMETQYF
>-|15|TRBJ1-5|TRBV4-3|-
TGCGCCAGCAGCCAAGAGGCCAGGGGCAATCAGCCCCAGCATTTT
CASSQEARGNQPQHF
>TRBD1|16|TRBJ2-3|TRBV5-6|-
TGTGCCAGCAGCTTGGGGACAGGGGTTTTTGCAGATACGCAGTATTTT
CASSLGTGVFADTQYF
>-|12|TRBJ2-7|TRBV30|-
TGTGCCTGGAGTGTTAGAGGGGACGAGCAGTACTTC
CAWSVRGDEQYF
>-|15|TRBJ2-1|TRBV5-1|-
TGCGCCAGCAGCTTGGTTTCAGGAAGTAATAATGAGCAGTTCTTC
CASSLVSGSNNEQFF
>TRBD1|14|TRBJ1-1|TRBV6-6|-
TGTGCCAGCAGGGGACAGGGATTGAACACTGAAGCTTTCTTT
CASRGQGLNTEAFF
>TRBD2|15|TRBJ2-1|TRBV10-3|few
TGTGCCATCAGTGAGTCCGGCGGGAGTTACAATGAGCAGTTCTTC
CAISESGGSYNEQFF
>-|13|TRBJ2-7|TRBV5-8|-
TGTGCCAGCAGCCCGACGACAGGTAGCCTGGGTCCCTTC
CASSPTTGSLGPF
>-|15|TRBJ2-3|TRBV5-6|-
TGTGCCAGCAGCTTGGAACTTCGGGGCACAGATACGCAGTATTTT
CASSLELRGTDTQYF
>TRBD1|16|TRBJ1-2|TRBV7-2|-
TGTGCCAGCAGCTTAGGGGGACAGGGGCTGAGGAGTGGCTACACCTTC
CASSLGGQGLRSGYTF
>-|15|TRBJ1-2|TRBV28|-
TGTGCCAGCAGTTTGCGTGGGGTGACAGTCTATGGCTACACCTTC
CASSLRGVTVYGYTF
>-|13|TRBJ2-5|TRBV6-5|few
TGTGCCAGCAGTTATGGGGTAGTGGAGACCCAGTACTTC
CASSYGVVETQYF
>-|13|TRBJ2-7|TRBV6-1|-
TGTGCCAGCAGAACCAGGGGAGGCTACGAGCAGTACTTC
CASRTRGGYEQYF
>-|15|TRBJ1-4|TRBV7-2|-
TGTGCCAGCAGCTTAGCCGGGACAACTAATGAAAAACTGTTTTTT
CASSLAGTTNEKLFF
>-|14|TRBJ2-3|TRBV6-1|-
TGTGCCAGCACCCCGGGAGTAAACACAGATACGCAGTATTTT
CASTPGVNTDTQYF
>TRBD1|15|TRBJ2-7|TRBV5-1|-
TGCGCCAGCAGCCCCCTAGGCGCCGAGGGGGCGAGACAGTACTTC
CASSPLGAEGARQYF
>-|14|TRBJ1-1|TRBV5-1|-
TGCGCCAGCAGCTCGGGGCTTTGGGAGGCTGAAGCTTTCTTT
CASSSGLWEAEAFF
>TRBD1|15|TRBJ1-1|TRBV5-1|-
TGCGCCAGCAGCCCTGGACAGGGTATGAACACTGAAGCTTTCTTT
CASSPGQGMNTEAFF
>-|16|TRBJ2-2|TRBV5-1|-
TGCGCCAGCTCAGGGGAGGGGACGGGCTACACCGGGGAGCTGTTTTTT
CASSGEGTGYTGELFF
>TRBD1|14|TRBJ1-1|TRBV6-5|-
TGTGCCAGCAGTACCTCGGACAGGGGTTCTGAAGCTTTCTTT
CASSTSDRGSEAFF
>-|14|TRBJ1-2|TRBV11-2|-
TGTGCCAGCAGCTTTGGGGGGTGGAACTATGGCTACACCTTC
CASSFGGWNYGYTF
>TRBD1|14|TRBJ1-2|TRBV2|many
TGTGCCAGCAGTGGGGACAGGGAGAACTATGGCTACACCTTC
CASSGDRENYGYTF
>-|14|TRBJ2-1|TRBV10-2|once
TGCGCCAGCAGTGTCGGGGACACCTACAATGAGCAGTTCTTC
CASSVGDTYNEQFF
>TRBD1|17|TRBJ1-2|TRBV7-9|few
TGTGCCAGCAGCTTAAGTCTTGCGGTGGACAGGGGTTATGGCTACACCTTC
CASSLSLAVDRGYGYTF
>-|14|TRBJ2-3|TRBV7-9|-
TGTGCCAGCAGCCCAGGTGCTAGCACAGATACGCAGTATTTT
CASSPGASTDTQYF
>-|14|TRBJ1-1|TRBV6-1|-
TGTGCCAGCACTATTGGACAGATGAACACTGAAGCTTTCTTT
CASTIGQMNTEAFF
>-|12|TRBJ2-1|TRBV30|once
TGTGCCTGGCGGGATCGGGTTGATGAGCAGTTCTTC
CAWRDRVDEQFF
>-|13|TRBJ1-2|TRBV6-1|-
TGTGCCACCCCCAAGGGGGTTAACTATGGCTACACCTTC
CATPKGVNYGYTF
>-|15|TRBJ1-2|TRBV9|-
TGTGCCAGCAGCGTAGGAACGGCGGCTTGGGAAGGCTACACCTTC
CASSVGTAAWEGYTF
>TRBD1|11|TRBJ2-7|TRBV20-1|-
TGCAGTGCTTACGGACAGGACGAGCAGTACTTC
CSAYGQDEQYF
>TRBD2|18|TRBJ2-1|TRBV6-1|-
TGTGCCAGCAGTGAGTTTGGACTAGCGGGGGGGCGTCGGGATGAGCAGTTCTTC
CASSEFGLAGGRRDEQFF
>-|14|TRBJ2-5|TRBV27|-
TGTGCCGCCGGGACAAACGGGGACTCAAAGACCCAGTACTTC
CAAGTNGDSKTQYF
>-|14|TRBJ2-7|TRBV6-5|-
TGTGCCAGCAGTTATGTTACGGGGGCCTACGAGCAGTACTTC
CASSYVTGAYEQYF
>-|15|TRBJ2-7|TRBV18|-
TGTGCCAGCTCAATTACGACTAGGGTCTTCTACGAGCAGTACTTC
CASSITTRVFYEQYF